This TCR beta chain was sequenced in a study of PD-1 blockade in classical Hodgkin lymphoma. Study overall: With a 2-week interval, patients received intravenous nivolumab at 3 mg/kg. Study results and caveats: Complete responders possessed baseline diversity comparable to newly diagnosed patients. In CD4+ cells, TCR diversity went up significantly by C4D1, but in CD8+ cells it did not. Although disease activity or prior therapy may be involved, causes of the repertoire differences remain undefined.

The time point here: cycle 4 day 1 (C4D1), after less than 7 weeks of nivolumab. Every patient had relapsed following autologous stem cell transplantation, and cohorts differed in brentuximab vedotin exposure. TCRdb keeps only in-frame clones here, not all; method: immunoSEQ multiplex PCR. Among under 25,000 clones listed, around 84% were seen once. V was trimmed by 3 bases and J by 2 bases, leaving 15 bases between them. This CDR3 spans 16 amino acids. In germline, CDR1 is MDHEN, CDR2 SYDVKM. Comment on this clone: The antigen remains undetermined.

V usage is TRBV28 and J usage is TRBJ2-3; perhaps TRBD2 as D (6 bases). The specimen comprised peripheral blood mononuclear cells (PBMCs), sampled before the fourth cycle of nivolumab. The receptor was isolated from a human donor with classical Hodgkin lymphoma. CDR3 sequence: CASSFFWRGLTDTQYF. Written as DNA, the CDR3 is TGTGCCAGCAGTTTTTTTTGGCGGGGCCTCACAGATACGCAGTATTTT.